Given below is one TCR beta chain in context. The V gene's germline CDR1 is MDHEN and CDR2 SYDVKM. V trimming: 7 bases; J trimming: 6 bases; junction bases outside the gene matches: 4. This CDR3 region has 12 residues. The source of the sample is a study of shared T cell receptors in the human thymus. Using immunoSEQ multiplex PCR, the repertoire was profiled, and TCRdb retains in-frame clones only, with some absent. The top ten hold approximately 0.01% of the sample, which has roughly 660,000 clones, around 87% seen once. This sample also appeared in a second study, on human thymus T cells. Turning to that study: Resections were taken during corrective heart surgery, and the thymus tissue came from these. Related research described strongly overlapping thymic repertoires in unrelated people.

The specimen sequenced was thymocytes. The chain uses TRBV28 and TRBJ2-7; the match to TRBD2 covers 9 bases. The TCR was taken from a boy under three years old with a congenital heart defect. CDR3 amino acids: CASNPAGGEQYF. As DNA, the CDR3 is TGTGCCAGCAACCCAGCGGGGGGCGAGCAGTACTTC.